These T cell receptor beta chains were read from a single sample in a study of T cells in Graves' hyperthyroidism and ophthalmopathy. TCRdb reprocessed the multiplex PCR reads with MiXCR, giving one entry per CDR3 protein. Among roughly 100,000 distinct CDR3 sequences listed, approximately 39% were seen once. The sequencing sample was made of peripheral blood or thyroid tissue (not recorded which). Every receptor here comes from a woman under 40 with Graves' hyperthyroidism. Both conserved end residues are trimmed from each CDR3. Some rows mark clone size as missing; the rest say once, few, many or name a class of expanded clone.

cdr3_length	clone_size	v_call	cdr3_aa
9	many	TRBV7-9	ASHNNYGYT
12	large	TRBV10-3	AISEPVDNTEAF
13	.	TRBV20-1	SARFATGGDYGYT
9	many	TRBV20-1	SAREGYSYT
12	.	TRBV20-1	SATDRGGNTEAF
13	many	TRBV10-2	ATTPNFYRDYEQY
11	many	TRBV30	AWSTGPAGEQY
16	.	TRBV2	ASSDSGTGRPTNYGYT
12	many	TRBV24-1	ATSGGFGNQPQH
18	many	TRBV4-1	ASSPEMGTGRTTADQPQH
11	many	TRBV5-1	ASSRGLNYEQY
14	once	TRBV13	ASSSSQGWNTEKLF
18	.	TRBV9	ASSDPLTGGAWTGANVLT
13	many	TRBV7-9	ASSSPVGVSYEQY
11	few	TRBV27	ASSISGNTEAF
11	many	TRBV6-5	ASSGYRRGGYT
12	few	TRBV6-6	ASSSLAGAETQY
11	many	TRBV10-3	AISEAPSYEQY
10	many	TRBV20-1	SARGDTYGYT
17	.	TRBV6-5	AISYFGISAEFSTDTQY
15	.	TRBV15	ATSRSAGTGGWQPQH
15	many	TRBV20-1	SARVKVKGGEAYEQY
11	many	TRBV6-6	ASSRQATGELF
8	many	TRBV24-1	ATPNTEAF
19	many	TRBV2	ASSEAPGVLRGGRSGNTIY
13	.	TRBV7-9	ASSSFRGGAETQY
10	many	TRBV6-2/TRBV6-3	ASGQGDNEQY
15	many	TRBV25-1	ASSEGYPATRNTEAF
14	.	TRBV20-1	SARDSAGTSGRAQY
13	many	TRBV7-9	ASSLDTSNQETQY
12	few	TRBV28	ASGGGARNQPQH
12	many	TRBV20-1	SADPVGQGDGYT
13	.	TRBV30	AWSVSVLYNSPLH
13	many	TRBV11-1	ASRVGQRDTGELF
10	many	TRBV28	ASGTAVYGYT
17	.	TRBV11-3	ASTEARRWREVITDTQY
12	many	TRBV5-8	ASRRPGKKYEQY
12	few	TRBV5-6	ASSYGTGEETQY
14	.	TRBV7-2	ASSLGGGQGFYEQY
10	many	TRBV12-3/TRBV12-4	ASRTANYGYT
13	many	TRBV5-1	ASSPLTSPTGELF
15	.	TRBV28	ASSLVGGTIGNQPQH
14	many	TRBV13	ASSPGQGILLNEQY
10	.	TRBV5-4	ASSLTGPEQY
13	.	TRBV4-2	ASSQGGPGANVLT
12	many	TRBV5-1	ASSWGPGEGEQY
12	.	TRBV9	ASSVGEENTEAF
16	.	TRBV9	ASSVGVGPGGTPYEQY
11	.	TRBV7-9	ASSTHREAGYT
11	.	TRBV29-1	SVAENSNQPQH